This entry lists 14 T cell receptor beta chains sequenced from one sample in a study of siplizumab effects on memory and regulatory T cells. The protocol was immunoSEQ multiplex PCR, while the TCRdb copy is restricted to in-frame clones and leaves out a portion. The table includes approximately 100,000 clones, about 95% detected once. Sequencing was carried out using non-Treg CD4+ T cells sorted from blood. Receptors were obtained from a human donor in good health.

The chain links TRBV2 to TRBJ2-7, with a possible D match to TRBD1 (7 bases). V lost 1 base, J lost 6 bases, and 16 bases lay in between. The CDR3 contains 15 residues. CDR1 SNHLY and CDR2 FYNNEI come from the germline V gene. The CDR3 reads CASSEGQGGRGEQYF. CDR3 DNA sequence: TGTGCCAGCAGTGAAGGTCAGGGGGGTAGGGGCGAGCAGTACTTC.

The rearrangement links TRBV30 to TRBJ1-4; D not certain. Germline V gene lookup returns CDR1 GTSNPN and CDR2 SVGIG (reference sequence). V lost 2 bases and J lost 0, with 10 bases in between. CDR3 size: 15 residues. CDR3 loop: CAWSLVIATNEKLFF. For the CDR3, the DNA is TGTGCCTGGAGTTTGGTAATAGCAACTAATGAAAAACTGTTTTTT.

In its sample, this clone was seen a few times. CDR3: CASSLFGQGDSEAFF. CDR3 DNA: TGTGCCAGCAGCTTGTTCGGACAGGGGGACTCTGAAGCTTTCTTT. The chain joins TRBV7-9 to TRBJ1-1; 10 bases line up with TRBD1. V lost 3 bases and J lost 6; bases outside the gene matches: 7. The CDR3 length is 15 residues. Germline CDR1 SEHNR, CDR2 FQNEAQ (reference sequence).

V is TRBV11-2 and J is TRBJ2-3; 7 nucleotides match TRBD2. The CDR3 has 17 amino acids. J was trimmed by 3 bases and V by 2 bases; bases with no gene match: 11. The germline V gene encodes CDR1 SGHAT and CDR2 FQNNGV. Here the CDR3 reads CASSLRPRGGLTDTQYF. For the CDR3, the DNA is TGTGCCAGCAGCTTAAGACCGAGGGGAGGGCTAACAGATACGCAGTATTTT.

The V call is TRBV19, the J call TRBJ1-5; the D gene is possibly TRBD1 (5 bases). Germline V gene lookup returns CDR1 LNHDA and CDR2 SQIVND (reference sequence). This CDR3 is built from 16 residues. With 8 bases removed from V and 0 bases from J, the gap between germline ends came to 17 bases. The CDR3 region is CASSLSGPGSNQPQHF. The CDR3 DNA reads as TGTGCCAGTTCACTCTCGGGGCCGGGTAGCAATCAGCCCCAGCATTTT. Full variable domain (missing parts from reference TRBV19 and TRBJ1-5): DGGITQSPKYLFRKEGQNVTLSCEQNLNHDAMYWYRQDPGQGLRLIYYSQIVNDFQKGDIAEGYSVSREKKESFPLTVTSAQKNPTAFYLCASSLSGPGSNQPQHFGDGTRLSIL.

This chain links TRBV28 with TRBJ2-7; D not certain. V lost 3 bases and J 4 bases, leaving 13 bases between the germline ends. CDR1 is MDHEN and CDR2 is SYDVKM in the germline V gene. This CDR3 is built from 14 residues. This CDR3 is CASSFENVRYEQYF. CDR3 DNA sequence: TGTGCCAGCAGTTTTGAAAATGTACGTTACGAGCAGTACTTC. Full variable domain (outside the CDR3, taken from reference TRBV28 and TRBJ2-7): DVKVTQSSRYLVKRTGEKVFLECVQDMDHENMFWYRQDPGLGLRLIYFSYDVKMKEKGDIPEGYSVSREKKERFSLILESASTNQTSMYLCASSFENVRYEQYFGPGTRLTVT.

The J gene is TRBJ2-1, the V gene TRBV28; 11 bases line up with TRBD2. The CDR3 is made up of 16 amino acids. The V gene's germline CDR1 is MDHEN and CDR2 SYDVKM. With V trimmed by 5 bases and J by 9 bases, 12 bases remained unmatched. CDR3 in amino acids: CASSDPMTSGAGEQFF. The CDR3 DNA is TGTGCCAGCAGTGACCCAATGACTAGCGGGGCCGGTGAGCAGTTCTTC. Full variable domain (missing parts from reference TRBV28 and TRBJ2-1): DVKVTQSSRYLVKRTGEKVFLECVQDMDHENMFWYRQDPGLGLRLIYFSYDVKMKEKGDIPEGYSVSREKKERFSLILESASTNQTSMYLCASSDPMTSGAGEQFFGPGTRLTVL.

The gene calls are TRBV4-1 and TRBJ2-3; 12 positions agree with TRBD1. In germline, CDR1 is MGHRA, CDR2 YSYEKL. V was clipped by 4 bases and J by 5 bases; unmatched bases: 4. The CDR3 contains 15 residues. CDR3 DNA sequence: TGCGCCAGCAGCCGGGACAGGGGGCGAGTAGATACGCAGTATTTT. Translation gives CASSRDRGRVDTQYF.

This clone was recorded only once. The chain joins TRBV6-6 to TRBJ2-1; D is unresolved. Looked up from germline, CDR1 is MNHNY and CDR2 is SVGAGI (reference sequence). The CDR3 consists of 11 residues. V was trimmed by 5 bases and J by 7 bases, leaving 6 bases between them. The CDR3 coding sequence is TGTGCCAGCAGTACCCTGAATGAGCAGTTCTTC. It yields the protein CASSTLNEQFF.

This clone was observed a single time. This chain uses TRBV27 with TRBJ2-1; TRBD2 is a possible D gene (6 bases). The germline V gene encodes CDR1 MNHEY and CDR2 SMNVEV (reference sequence). Trimming cost V 1 base and J 5 bases, with 18 bases left between them. The CDR3 contains 17 residues. CDR3 bases: TGTGCCAGCAGTTTATTCCCGACTAGAAGAGGGGACAATGAGCAGTTCTTC. Amino acids: CASSLFPTRRGDNEQFF.

About this clone itself: In the same sample, other DNA sequences code for this CDR3. This chain joins TRBV5-1 and TRBJ2-5; the match to TRBD2 covers 7 bases. With 4 bases clipped from V and 2 bases from J, the junction kept 5 bases outside the gene matches. This CDR3 is 14 amino acids long. In germline, CDR1 is SGHRS, CDR2 YFSETQ. The CDR3 spells CASSLGGLQETQYF. For the CDR3, the DNA is TGCGCCAGCAGCCTCGGGGGACTACAAGAGACCCAGTACTTC.

The rearrangement links TRBV11-2 to TRBJ2-3; TRBD2 aligns across 9 bases. Germline V gene data show CDR1 as SGHAT and CDR2 as FQNNGV. V dropped 2 bases and J dropped 4; count of bases not matched to a gene: 4. The CDR3 spans 15 residues. CDR3 sequence reads: CASSLFTSGSDTQYF. DNA for the CDR3: TGTGCCAGCAGCTTATTTACTAGCGGGTCAGATACGCAGTATTTT. The full variable domain, rest sourced from reference TRBV11-2 and TRBJ2-3, is EAGVAQSPRYKIIEKRQSVAFWCNPISGHATLYWYQQILGQGPKLLIQFQNNGVVDDSQLPKDRFSAERLKGVDSTLKIQPAKLEDSAVYLCASSLFTSGSDTQYFGPGTRLTVL.

The V call is TRBV27, the J call TRBJ1-3; the D gene is possibly TRBD1 (6 bases). Deletions cut 1 base from V and 2 bases from J, with 15 bases between. This CDR3 spans 17 amino acids. The germline gives CDR1 MNHEY, CDR2 SMNVEV (reference sequence). Here the CDR3 DNA reads TGTGCCAGCAGTTTATTCCTACCGGGGGCAACTGGAAACACCATATATTTT. The encoded protein is CASSLFLPGATGNTIYF.

This chain connects TRBV30 to TRBJ1-4, with 7 bases identical to TRBD1. V shed 2 bases, J shed 8 bases, and the junction held 11 bases outside the gene matches. The CDR3 has 15 amino acids. Germline CDR1 and CDR2: GTSNPN and SVGIG (reference sequence). The CDR3 sequence is CAWSYGAGGREKLFF. CDR3 nucleotides: TGTGCCTGGAGTTACGGTGCAGGGGGACGGGAAAAACTGTTTTTT.